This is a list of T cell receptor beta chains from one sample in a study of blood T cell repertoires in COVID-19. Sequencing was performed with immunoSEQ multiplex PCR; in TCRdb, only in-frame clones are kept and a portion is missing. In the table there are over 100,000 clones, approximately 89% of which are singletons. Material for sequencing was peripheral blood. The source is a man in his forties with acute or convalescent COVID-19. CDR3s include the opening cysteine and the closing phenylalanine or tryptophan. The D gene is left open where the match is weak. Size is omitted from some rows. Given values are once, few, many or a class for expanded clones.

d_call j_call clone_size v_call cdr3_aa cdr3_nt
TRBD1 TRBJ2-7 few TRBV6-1 CASSDGVTGGGDEQYF TGTGCCAGCAGTGACGGAGTTACAGGGGGCGGGGACGAGCAGTACTTC
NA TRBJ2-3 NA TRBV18 CASSGETTSTDTQYF TGTGCCAGCTCAGGGGAGACAACTAGCACAGATACGCAGTATTTT
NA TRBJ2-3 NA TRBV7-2 CASSLLPSVASTDTQYF TGTGCCAGCAGCCTTCTCCCTAGCGTGGCTAGCACAGATACGCAGTATTTT
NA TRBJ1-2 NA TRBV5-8 CASSSYTNYRDAGYTF TGTGCCAGCAGCTCCTATACTAATTACAGGGATGCTGGCTACACCTTC
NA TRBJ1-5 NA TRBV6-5 CASTPDGVGQPQHF TGTGCCAGCACTCCCGACGGGGTCGGTCAGCCCCAGCATTTT
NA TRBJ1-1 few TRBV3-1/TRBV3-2 CASSHTRGTEAFF TGTGCCAGCAGCCATACTCGGGGAACTGAAGCTTTCTTT
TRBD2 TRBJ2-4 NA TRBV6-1 CASSDGRSVDSIQYF TGTGCCAGCAGTGACGGGAGGTCCGTTGATAGCATTCAGTACTTC
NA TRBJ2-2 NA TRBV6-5 CASSLDPSGTGELFF TGTGCCAGCAGCCTCGACCCGAGCGGAACCGGGGAGCTGTTTTTT
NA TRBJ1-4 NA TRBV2 CASSEDAGVDEKLFF TGTGCCAGCAGTGAGGATGCGGGAGTCGACGAAAAACTGTTTTTT
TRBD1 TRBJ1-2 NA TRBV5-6 CASIQRGQPYGYTF TGTGCCAGCATCCAAAGGGGACAGCCGTATGGCTACACCTTC
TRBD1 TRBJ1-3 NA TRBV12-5 CASGSPGTGGGNTIYF TGTGCTAGTGGGTCTCCCGGGACAGGGGGCGGAAACACCATATATTTT
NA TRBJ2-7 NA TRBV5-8 CASSLVQGYEQYF TGTGCCAGCAGCTTGGTACAGGGTTACGAGCAGTACTTC
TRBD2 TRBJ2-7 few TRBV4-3 CASSQDLGAGGTVYEQYF TGCGCCAGCAGCCAAGATTTAGGGGCGGGGGGCACGGTCTACGAGCAGTACTTC
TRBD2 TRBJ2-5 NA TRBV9 CASSPGLAGVYETQYF TGTGCCAGCAGCCCCGGTCTAGCGGGGGTTTATGAGACCCAGTACTTC
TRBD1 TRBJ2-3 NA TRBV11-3 CASSQSRTGGTDTQYF TGTGCCAGCAGCCAATCCCGGACAGGGGGCACAGATACGCAGTATTTT
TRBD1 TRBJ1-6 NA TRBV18 CASSHRGDRNSPLHF TGTGCCAGCTCACACAGGGGGGACCGTAATTCACCCCTCCACTTT
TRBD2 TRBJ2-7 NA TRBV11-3 CASSLLREYEQYF TGTGCCAGCAGCTTGTTGCGGGAGTACGAGCAGTACTTC
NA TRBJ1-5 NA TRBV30 CAWTQPGGNNQPQHF TGTGCCTGGACGCAACCCGGGGGGAACAATCAGCCCCAGCATTTT
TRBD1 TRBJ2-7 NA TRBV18 CASSPLPGGGGSYEQYF TGTGCCAGCTCACCCCTCCCAGGGGGTGGTGGGTCCTACGAGCAGTACTTC
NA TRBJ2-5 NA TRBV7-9 CASSLAQLAESETQYF TGTGCCAGCAGCTTAGCGCAACTAGCTGAATCAGAGACCCAGTACTTC
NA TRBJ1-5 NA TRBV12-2 CASRLAKTPKLNQPQHF TGTGCAAGTCGCTTAGCCAAAACCCCGAAGCTTAATCAGCCCCAGCATTTT
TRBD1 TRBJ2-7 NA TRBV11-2 CASSLSRTGGYEQYF TGTGCCAGCAGCTTATCGCGGACAGGGGGCTACGAGCAGTACTTC
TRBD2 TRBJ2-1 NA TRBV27 CASSLPGLGYNEQFF TGTGCCAGCAGTTTACCCGGACTAGGCTACAATGAGCAGTTCTTC
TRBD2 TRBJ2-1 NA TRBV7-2 CASSFIGSGGGNEQFF TGTGCCAGCAGCTTTATCGGTAGCGGGGGGGGCAATGAGCAGTTCTTC